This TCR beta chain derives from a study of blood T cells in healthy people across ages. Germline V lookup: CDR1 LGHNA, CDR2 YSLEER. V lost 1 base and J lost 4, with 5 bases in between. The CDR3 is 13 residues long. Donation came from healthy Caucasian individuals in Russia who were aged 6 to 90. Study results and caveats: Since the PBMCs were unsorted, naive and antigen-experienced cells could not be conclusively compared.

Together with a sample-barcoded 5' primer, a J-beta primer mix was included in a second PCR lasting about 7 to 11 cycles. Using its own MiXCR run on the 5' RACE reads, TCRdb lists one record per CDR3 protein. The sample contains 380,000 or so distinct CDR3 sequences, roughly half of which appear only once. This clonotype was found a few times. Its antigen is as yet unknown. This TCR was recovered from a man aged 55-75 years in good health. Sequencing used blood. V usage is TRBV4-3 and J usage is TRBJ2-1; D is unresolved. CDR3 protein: CASSQAVYNEQFF. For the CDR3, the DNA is TGCGCCAGCAGCCAAGCTGTTTACAATGAGCAGTTCTTC.